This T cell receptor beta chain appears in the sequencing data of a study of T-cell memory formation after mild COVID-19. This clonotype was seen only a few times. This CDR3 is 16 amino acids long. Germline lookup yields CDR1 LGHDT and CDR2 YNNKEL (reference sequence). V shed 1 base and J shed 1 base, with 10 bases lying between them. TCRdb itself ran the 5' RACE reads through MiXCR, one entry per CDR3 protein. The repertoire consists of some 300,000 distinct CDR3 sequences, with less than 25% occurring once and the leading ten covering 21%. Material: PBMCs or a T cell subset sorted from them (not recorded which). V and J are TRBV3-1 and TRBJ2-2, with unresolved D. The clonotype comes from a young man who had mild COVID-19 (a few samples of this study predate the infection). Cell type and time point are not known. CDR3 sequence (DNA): TGTGCCAGCAGCCAAGCACTCGTCCGGAACACCGGGGAGCTGTTTTTT. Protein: CASSQALVRNTGELFF.